A single sample is the source of the 31 T cell receptor beta chains below, sequenced in a study of identical twins. A single record per CDR3 protein comes from TCRdb applying MiXCR to the 5' RACE reads. The table lists fewer than 650,000 distinct CDR3 sequences, more than 9% of them singletons. These data are also associated with another study on yellow fever vaccine responses in identical twins.

The sequencing input was PBMCs. These TCRs come from a young woman in good health.

This clonotype has a handful of counts. The gene calls are TRBV29-1 and TRBJ2-5, with D uncertain. Trimming removed 6 bases from V and 1 base from J, with 9 bases in between. Germline V CDR1 and CDR2: SQVTM, ANQGSEA. The CDR3 extends over 12 amino acids. This CDR3 reads CSVVDRQETQYF. The CDR3 nucleotides read TGCAGCGTCGTGGATCGCCAAGAGACCCAGTACTTC.

The chain couples TRBV11-3 to TRBJ2-1, with 9 bases that match TRBD2. CDR1 SGHNT and CDR2 YENEEA come from the germline V gene. CDR3 size: 15 residues. V shed 5 bases, J shed 7 bases, and the junction held 9 bases outside the gene matches. The CDR3 loop reads CASSGFAGGVNEQFF. The CDR3 coding sequence is TGTGCCAGCAGCGGATTCGCGGGAGGGGTGAATGAGCAGTTCTTC. Looking up the rest from reference TRBV11-3 and TRBJ2-1 gives the full variable domain: EAGVVQSPRYKIIEKKQPVAFWCNPISGHNTLYWYLQNLGQGPELLIRYENEEAVDDSQLPKDRFSAERLKGVDSTLKIQPAELGDSAVYLCASSGFAGGVNEQFFGPGTRLTVL.

In this sample, this clonotype turned up many times. The chain couples TRBV28 to TRBJ2-7; the D is unclear. Per germline, CDR1 MDHEN and CDR2 SYDVKM. This CDR3 region has 14 residues. Trimming stripped 6 bases from V and 2 bases from J, with 14 bases between. CDR3 in DNA: TGTGCCAGCAGAAGTCTTTTACCCCCCTACGAGCAGTACTTC. Protein: CASRSLLPPYEQYF.

The chain links TRBV20-1 to TRBJ2-7; D is ambiguous. This CDR3 is built from 12 residues. Germline CDR1 reads DFQATT; CDR2 reads SNEGSKA (reference sequence). Deletions cut 7 bases from V and 4 bases from J, with 14 bases between. The CDR3 bases are TGCAGTGGCCGTCCCGATGTTTACGAGCAGTACTTC. It encodes CSGRPDVYEQYF.

This clonotype has just a few counts. This CDR3 reads CSVVVRGLRYEQYF. The CDR3 bases are TGCAGCGTTGTCGTCAGGGGGTTAAGGTACGAGCAGTACTTC. This rearrangement joins TRBV29-1 to TRBJ2-7; 7 nucleotides agree with TRBD1. J was trimmed by 4 bases and V by 4 bases; bases with no gene match: 10. The CDR3 extends over 14 amino acids. CDR1 and CDR2 from the germline V gene are SQVTM and ANQGSEA.

A few counts support this clonotype. The chain combines TRBV24-1 with TRBJ2-1; the match to TRBD1 covers 12 bases. V lost 5 bases to trimming and J lost 8 bases; unmatched junction nucleotides: 9. The CDR3 runs to 16 residues. The germline gives CDR1 KGHDR, CDR2 SFDVKD. In nucleotides, the CDR3 is TGTGCCACCAGTGGTCCGGGACAGGGGGCAAAGTATGAGCAGTTCTTC. Amino acids: CATSGPGQGAKYEQFF.

This rearrangement joins TRBV6-1 to TRBJ2-1; D might be TRBD1 (5 bases). CDR1 and CDR2 from the germline V gene are MNHNS and SASEGT. Trimming took off 5 bases at V and 14 bases at J, with 22 bases between the two ends. The CDR3 contains 14 residues. The CDR3 DNA reads TGTGCCAGCAGTCCCCAGGGATATAACAATGATGAGTTCTTC. It encodes CASSPQGYNNDEFF.

This clonotype was counted ten times or more. This chain links TRBV12-3 or TRBV12-4 with TRBJ2-2, with 8 bases aligning to TRBD2. V dropped 6 bases and J dropped 1; count of bases not matched to a gene: 4. The CDR3 contains 15 residues. As DNA, the CDR3 is TGTGCCAGCAGCTTTGCGGGGGGGAACACCGGGGAGCTGTTTTTT. The encoded protein is CASSFAGGNTGELFF.

This clonotype was counted at least ten times. This chain uses TRBV27 with TRBJ1-3; a possible D gene is TRBD1 (5 bases). The CDR3 contains 17 residues. V lost 6 bases, J lost 0 bases, and 18 bases lay in between. Germline loops: CDR1 MNHEY, CDR2 SMNVEV (reference sequence). CDR3 nucleotide sequence: TGTGCCAGCAGACCACGGGGACCTCAGTTCTCTGGAAACACCATATATTTT. It encodes CASRPRGPQFSGNTIYF.

In this sample, this clonotype turned up many times. The CDR3 DNA reads TGTGCCAGCAGCCTTAGTAGTCATCGGAACACTGAAGCTTTCTTT. This translates into CASSLSSHRNTEAFF. The chain recombines TRBV5-6 with TRBJ1-1; unclear D gene. From germline, CDR1 is SGHDT and CDR2 YYEEEE. CDR3 length: 15 amino acids. Trimming took 4 bases from V and 1 from J, leaving 14 bases between them. The variable domain in full, completed from reference TRBV5-6 and TRBJ1-1, reads DAGVTQSPTHLIKTRGQQVTLRCSPKSGHDTVSWYQQALGQGPQFIFQYYEEEERQRGNFPDRFSGHQFPNYSSELNVNALLLGDSALYLCASSLSSHRNTEAFFGQGTRLTVV.

The V and J genes are TRBV18 and TRBJ2-7; D gene uncertain. There are 14 residues in the CDR3. Trimming took 2 bases from V and 7 from J, leaving 15 bases between them. Germline-derived CDR1 and CDR2 are KGHSH and LQKENI. The chain's CDR3 is CASSPGSSFREQYF. The CDR3 DNA follows: TGTGCCAGCTCACCAGGGTCATCCTTCAGGGAGCAGTACTTC.

The sample holds many counts of this clonotype. The V gene is TRBV3-1, the J gene TRBJ2-3; D ambiguous. CDR1 is LGHDT, CDR2 YNNKEL, per germline (reference sequence). The CDR3 sequence is 15 residues long. The V and J ends lost 2 bases and 5 bases respectively, with 14 bases between them. The CDR3 spells CASSQRRWTRDTQYF. CDR3 in DNA: TGTGCCAGCAGCCAACGAAGGTGGACGCGAGATACGCAGTATTTT.

This clonotype was observed many times. V and J are TRBV20-1 and TRBJ2-7, with 11 bases fitting TRBD1. There are 13 residues in the CDR3. Germline lookup yields CDR1 DFQATT and CDR2 SNEGSKA (reference sequence). The CDR3 DNA sequence: TGCAGGGGGACAGGGGGGACTTCCTACGAGCAGTACTTC. Its translation: CRGTGGTSYEQYF.

This clonotype was detected many times. The genes are TRBV6-2 or TRBV6-3 and TRBJ2-1; tentative D call: TRBD2 (5 bases). Germline V lookup: CDR1 MNHEY, CDR2 SVGEGT. The CDR3 has 13 residues. V was clipped by 8 bases and J by 0 bases, with 8 bases between them. The CDR3 DNA follows: TGTGCCAGCGAGAGGGACTCCTACAATGAGCAGTTCTTC. Its translation is CASERDSYNEQFF.

This clonotype appeared many times. The chain links TRBV14 to TRBJ2-1, with D possibly being TRBD1 (6 bases). The germline V gene has CDR1 SGHDN and CDR2 FVKESK. This CDR3 contains 14 residues. V lost 4 bases and J 8 bases, leaving 15 bases between the germline ends. CDR3 protein: CASSRRQGIDEQFF. The CDR3 DNA is TGTGCCAGCAGCCGACGTCAGGGGATCGATGAGCAGTTCTTC.

The chain couples TRBV27 to TRBJ2-3; the match to TRBD2 covers 11 bases. This CDR3 has 15 amino acids. In germline, CDR1 is MNHEY, CDR2 SMNVEV (reference sequence). The trim removed 5 bases at V and 5 bases at J, leaving 6 bases unmatched. In DNA form, the CDR3 reads TGTGCCAGCAGTAGCTCTAGCGGGAGGTTAGATACGCAGTATTTT. This encodes CASSSSSGRLDTQYF.

This clonotype appeared a few times. The chain uses TRBV7-9 and TRBJ1-6, with 8 positions matching TRBD1. The CDR3 totals 15 residues. J was trimmed by 9 bases and V by 4 bases; bases with no gene match: 8. Germline loops: CDR1 SEHNR, CDR2 FQNEAQ (reference sequence). Here the CDR3 reads CASSSHGQGGSPLHF. In nucleotides, the CDR3 is TGTGCCAGCAGCTCCCACGGACAGGGAGGTTCACCCCTCCACTTT.

At least ten counts were recorded for this clonotype. This chain links TRBV4-3 with TRBJ2-1, with D uncertain. Germline V lookup: CDR1 LGHNA, CDR2 YSLEER. Trimming removed 4 bases from V and 2 bases from J, with 18 bases in between. This CDR3 is built from 17 residues. DNA for the CDR3: TGCGCCAGCAGCCCCGGACGGAGCCTAACCCCCTACAATGAGCAGTTCTTC. Its translation is CASSPGRSLTPYNEQFF.

V gene TRBV2 combines with J gene TRBJ2-6; 9 bases align to TRBD1. This CDR3 comprises 15 residues. V shed 7 bases, J shed 7 bases, and the junction held 8 bases outside the gene matches. Germline values: CDR1 SNHLY, CDR2 FYNNEI. The CDR3 DNA reads as TGTGCCAGCATGTCGGGACAGGGTTTAGCCAACGTCCTGACTTTC. Encoded protein: CASMSGQGLANVLTF.

There are many counts of this clonotype. J is TRBJ2-3 and V is TRBV27; 7 nucleotides line up with TRBD1. The CDR3 has 15 amino acids. The germline gives CDR1 MNHEY, CDR2 SMNVEV (reference sequence). Trimming cost V 4 bases and J 2 bases; bases outside gene matches: 6. CDR3 bases: TGTGCCAGCAGTTCGGGACAGACCCTCACAGATACGCAGTATTTT. The encoded protein is CASSSGQTLTDTQYF.

This clonotype was seen a handful of times. The CDR3 end shows no conserved phenylalanine or tryptophan, and so a read error is likely. The limits of the CDR3 on the DNA are not certain, so only TCRdb's listed CDR3 is given. This chain joins TRBV2 and TRBJ2-1; no check of the table's D call, TRBD2, against the DNA was made. Ends included, the CDR3 has 13 residues. CDR1 is SNHLY and CDR2 is FYNNEI in the germline V gene. The chain's CDR3 is CASSSSGLAGQGI.

The V and J genes are TRBV5-6 and TRBJ2-2, with 11 bases that match TRBD2. From germline, CDR1 is SGHDT and CDR2 YYEEEE. This CDR3 spans 17 amino acids. V gave up 1 base and J gave up 3 bases; unmatched junction bases: 5. CDR3 coding DNA: TGTGCCAGCAGCTTGCGTACTAGCGGGAGATACACCGGGGAGCTGTTTTTT. The encoded protein is CASSLRTSGRYTGELFF.

This clonotype was counted many times. The chain employs TRBV6-5 and TRBJ2-7; the D call may be TRBD1 or TRBD2 (5 bases each). The CDR3 sequence is 13 residues long. V was clipped by 0 bases and J by 4 bases, with 7 bases between them. Germline CDR1 is MNHEY and CDR2 is SVGAGI. CDR3: CASSYSGDYEQYF. In nucleotides, the CDR3 is TGTGCCAGCAGTTACTCGGGGGATTACGAGCAGTACTTC.

This clonotype was seen only a few times. This rearrangement joins TRBV12-5 to TRBJ2-5; tentatively, D is TRBD1 (6 bases). The ends were cut back, 2 bases at V and 4 bases at J, with 14 bases in the middle. From germline, CDR1 is LGHNT and CDR2 FRNRAP. The CDR3 contains 15 residues. CDR3: CASGLSPIRGETQYF. CDR3 DNA sequence: TGTGCTAGTGGTTTGTCCCCTATCAGGGGAGAGACCCAGTACTTC.

This clonotype was found many times. The chain recombines TRBV5-1 with TRBJ2-3, with TRBD1 matching 8 bases. The germline V gene has CDR1 SGHRS and CDR2 YFSETQ. The CDR3 is 14 residues long. J lost 3 bases, V lost 4 bases, and 4 bases had no gene match. CDR3 sequence: CASSLRDRTDTQYF. The CDR3 nucleotides are TGCGCCAGCAGCCTAAGGGACAGGACAGATACGCAGTATTTT.

This clonotype was seen at least ten times. The chain carries TRBV29-1 and TRBJ2-7; 7 nucleotides match TRBD2. Trimming at V came to 4 bases and at J to 2 bases, leaving 8 bases not matched to a gene. Germline loops: CDR1 SQVTM, CDR2 ANQGSEA. The CDR3 has 14 residues. CDR3 DNA sequence: TGCAGCGTTGTGCCATCGGCGGGAGCCTACGAGCAGTACTTC. Its translation is CSVVPSAGAYEQYF.

The chain is built from TRBV3-1 and TRBJ1-2; 7 bases agree with TRBD1. From germline, CDR1 is LGHDT and CDR2 YNNKEL (reference sequence). This CDR3 is built from 14 residues. Trimming cost V 4 bases and J 4 bases; bases outside gene matches: 6. This CDR3 is CASSPRDSPYGYTF. The CDR3 nucleotides read TGTGCCAGCAGCCCCCGGGACAGCCCCTATGGCTACACCTTC. The entire variable domain, with the rest obtained from reference TRBV3-1 and TRBJ1-2, is as follows: DTAVSQTPKYLVTQMGNDKSIKCEQNLGHDTMYWYKQDSKKFLKIMFSYNNKELIINETVPNRFSPKSPDKAHLNLHINSLELGDSAVYFCASSPRDSPYGYTFGSGTRLTVV.

This chain connects TRBV18 to TRBJ2-1; tentatively, D is TRBD2 (6 bases). V was clipped by 5 bases and J by 5 bases, with 10 bases between them. The CDR3 consists of 13 residues. The germline V gene has CDR1 KGHSH and CDR2 LQKENI. CDR3 sequence (DNA): TGTGCCAGCTCAGTGGGACTCAACAATGAGCAGTTCTTC. The encoded protein is CASSVGLNNEQFF.

V usage is TRBV4-3 and J usage is TRBJ2-5, with D tentatively TRBD2 (5 bases). This CDR3 is built from 14 residues. The V and J ends lost 3 bases and 5 bases respectively, with 13 bases between them. CDR1 and CDR2 from the germline V gene are LGHNA and YSLEER. In DNA form, the CDR3 reads TGCGCCAGCAGCCAGTATCGGGGATGGGAGACCCAGTACTTC. Encoded protein: CASSQYRGWETQYF.

The table lists this clonotype with many counts. At one end, the junction sequence differs from germline, possibly due to a read error. The rearrangement uses TRBV7-9 and TRBJ2-3; tentative D call: TRBD2 (6 bases). This CDR3 region has 13 residues. Germline CDR1 SEHNR, CDR2 FQNEAQ (reference sequence). The CDR3 coding sequence is TGTGCCAGCAGCCTAGCGACCACAGATACGCAGTATTTT. Protein product: CASSLATTDTQYF.

This clonotype was found many times. The chain employs TRBV12-3 or TRBV12-4 and TRBJ2-3; maybe TRBD1 (5 bases). CDR3 length equals 14 residues. The V and J ends lost 3 bases and 6 bases respectively, with 13 bases between them. The CDR3: CASSFGQGRDTQYF. Written as DNA, the CDR3 is TGTGCCAGCAGTTTCGGGCAGGGTCGGGATACGCAGTATTTT.